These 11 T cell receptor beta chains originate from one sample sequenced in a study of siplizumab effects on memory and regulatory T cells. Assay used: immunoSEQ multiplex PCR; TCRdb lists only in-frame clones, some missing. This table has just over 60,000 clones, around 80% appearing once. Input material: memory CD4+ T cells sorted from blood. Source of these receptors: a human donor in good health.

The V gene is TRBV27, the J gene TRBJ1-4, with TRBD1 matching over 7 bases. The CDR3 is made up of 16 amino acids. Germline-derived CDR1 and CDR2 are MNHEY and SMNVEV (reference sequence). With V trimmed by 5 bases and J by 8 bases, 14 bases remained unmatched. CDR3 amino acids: CASSAPRGSSREKLFF. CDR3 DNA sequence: TGTGCCAGCAGTGCACCCAGGGGGTCCTCAAGGGAAAAACTGTTTTTT.

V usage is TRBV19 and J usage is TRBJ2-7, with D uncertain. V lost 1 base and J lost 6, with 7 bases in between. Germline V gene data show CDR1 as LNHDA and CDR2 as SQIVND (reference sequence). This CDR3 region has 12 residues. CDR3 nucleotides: TGTGCCAGTAGTATAGGATGGGGCGAGCAGTACTTC. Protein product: CASSIGWGEQYF. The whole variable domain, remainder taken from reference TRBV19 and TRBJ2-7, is DGGITQSPKYLFRKEGQNVTLSCEQNLNHDAMYWYRQDPGQGLRLIYYSQIVNDFQKGDIAEGYSVSREKKESFPLTVTSAQKNPTAFYLCASSIGWGEQYFGPGTRLTVT.

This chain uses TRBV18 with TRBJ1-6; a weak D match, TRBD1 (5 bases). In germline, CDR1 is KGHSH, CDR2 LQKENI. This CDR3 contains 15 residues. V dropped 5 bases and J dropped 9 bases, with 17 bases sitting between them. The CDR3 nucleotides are TGTGCCAGCTCAACCCGGGCAAGGGGTAGTTCACCCCTCCACTTT. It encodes CASSTRARGSSPLHF.

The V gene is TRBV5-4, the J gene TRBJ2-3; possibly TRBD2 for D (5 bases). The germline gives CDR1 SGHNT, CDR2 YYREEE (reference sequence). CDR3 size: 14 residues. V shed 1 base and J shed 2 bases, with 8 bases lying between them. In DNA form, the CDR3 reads TGTGCCAGCAGCTTGATCGGGGTCACAGATACGCAGTATTTT. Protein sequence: CASSLIGVTDTQYF.

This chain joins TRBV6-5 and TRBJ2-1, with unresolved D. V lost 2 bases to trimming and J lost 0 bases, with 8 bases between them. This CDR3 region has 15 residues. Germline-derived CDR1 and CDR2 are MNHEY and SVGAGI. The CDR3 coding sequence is TGTGCCAGCAGTTACGACGGTAGCTCCTACAATGAGCAGTTCTTC. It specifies CASSYDGSSYNEQFF.

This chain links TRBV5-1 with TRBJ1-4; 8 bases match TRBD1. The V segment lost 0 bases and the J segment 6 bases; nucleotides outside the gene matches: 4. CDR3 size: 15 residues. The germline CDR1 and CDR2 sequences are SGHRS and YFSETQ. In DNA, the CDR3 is TGCGCCAGCAGCTTGGCCGGACAGGGTTATGAAAAACTGTTTTTT. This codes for CASSLAGQGYEKLFF.

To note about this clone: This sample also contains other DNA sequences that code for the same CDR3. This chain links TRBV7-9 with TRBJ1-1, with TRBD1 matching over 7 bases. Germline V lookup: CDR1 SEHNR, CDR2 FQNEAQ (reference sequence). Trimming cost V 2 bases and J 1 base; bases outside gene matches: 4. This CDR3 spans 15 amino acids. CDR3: CASSLRQGKNTEAFF. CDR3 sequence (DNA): TGTGCCAGCAGCTTACGACAGGGCAAGAACACTGAAGCTTTCTTT. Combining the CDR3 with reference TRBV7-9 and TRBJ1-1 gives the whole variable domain DTGVSQNPRHKITKRGQNVTFRCDPISEHNRLYWYRQTLGQGPEFLTYFQNEAQLEKSRLLSDRFSAERPKGSFSTLEIQRTEQGDSAMYLCASSLRQGKNTEAFFGQGTRLTVV.

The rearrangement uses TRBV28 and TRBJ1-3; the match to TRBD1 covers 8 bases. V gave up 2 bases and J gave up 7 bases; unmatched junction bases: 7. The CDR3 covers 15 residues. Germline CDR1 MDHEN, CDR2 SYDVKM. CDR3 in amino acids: CASSLGQGGRNTIYF. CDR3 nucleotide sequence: TGTGCCAGCAGTTTAGGACAGGGAGGGAGGAACACCATATATTTT.

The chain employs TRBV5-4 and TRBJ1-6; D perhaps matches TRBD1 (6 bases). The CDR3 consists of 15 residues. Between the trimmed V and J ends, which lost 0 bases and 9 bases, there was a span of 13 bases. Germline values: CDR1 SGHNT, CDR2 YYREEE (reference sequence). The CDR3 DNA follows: TGTGCCAGCAGCTTGGGTGTACAGGGCCCTTCACCCCTCCACTTT. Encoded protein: CASSLGVQGPSPLHF.

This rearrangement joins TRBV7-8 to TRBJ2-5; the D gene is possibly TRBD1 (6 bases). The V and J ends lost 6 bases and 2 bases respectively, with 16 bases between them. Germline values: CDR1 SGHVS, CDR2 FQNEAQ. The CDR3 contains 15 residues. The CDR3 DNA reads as TGTGCCAGCAGAAGACGGACAGAAAGACAAGAGACCCAGTACTTC. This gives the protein CASRRRTERQETQYF.

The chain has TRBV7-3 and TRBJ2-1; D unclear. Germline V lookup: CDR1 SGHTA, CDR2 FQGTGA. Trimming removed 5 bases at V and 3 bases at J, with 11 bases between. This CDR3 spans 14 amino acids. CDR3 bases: TGTGCCAGCAGCCCCTCGTGGGTCTACAATGAGCAGTTCTTC. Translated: CASSPSWVYNEQFF.